The 9 T cell receptor beta chains below all came from one sample that was sequenced in a study of T cell responses to AZD1222 COVID-19 vaccine. The repertoire was sequenced with immunoSEQ multiplex PCR; TCRdb's copy has only in-frame clones and lacks some. Among roughly 140,000 clones listed, about 90% were seen once. The sample here was peripheral blood, taken on day 0 of AZD1222 vaccination. Receptor source: an adult in good health.

This sequence joins TRBV4-1 and TRBJ2-4; D might be TRBD1 or TRBD2, each matching 5 bases. CDR1 and CDR2 (germline): MGHRA, YSYEKL. V lost 0 bases and J 6 bases, leaving 18 bases between the germline ends. The CDR3 runs to 17 residues. CDR3 loop: CASSQDLGVDLGNIQYF. For the CDR3, the DNA is TGCGCCAGCAGCCAAGATCTGGGGGTGGATCTGGGAAACATTCAGTACTTC.

The chain recombines TRBV24-1 with TRBJ2-1; 7 bases fit TRBD2. This CDR3 has 15 amino acids. Germline CDR1 is KGHDR and CDR2 is SFDVKD. Trimming took 2 bases from V and 6 from J; bases not matched to a gene: 6. CDR3: CATSDSREVGNEQFF. DNA for the CDR3: TGTGCCACCAGTGATTCACGGGAGGTCGGCAATGAGCAGTTCTTC.

This chain's CDR3 is CASSPSGNPTETQYF. The DNA for the CDR3 is TGTGCCAGCAGTCCTAGCGGGAACCCGACAGAGACCCAGTACTTC. V and J are TRBV6-1 and TRBJ2-5, with 9 bases identical to TRBD2. CDR3 length: 15 amino acids. The ends lost 5 bases at V and 4 bases at J; junction bases unmatched: 8. The germline gives CDR1 MNHNS, CDR2 SASEGT.

The V and J genes are TRBV9 and TRBJ2-5; D tentatively reads TRBD1 or TRBD2 (5 bases each). There are 16 residues in the CDR3. Trimming took 2 bases from V and 5 from J, leaving 19 bases between them. Germline loops: CDR1 SGDLS, CDR2 YYNGEE. Here the CDR3 reads CASSVGRGSWRETQYF. CDR3 nucleotide sequence: TGTGCCAGCAGCGTGGGAAGGGGTTCATGGAGGGAGACCCAGTACTTC.

Here the CDR3 DNA reads TGTGCCAGCAGCTTGAATCAGGGGGCACAAAAAGAGACCCAGTACTTC. Translation gives CASSLNQGAQKETQYF. The chain couples TRBV5-4 to TRBJ2-5; 8 bases align to TRBD1. The CDR3 is 16 residues long. Germline V gene sequence: CDR1 SGHNT, CDR2 YYREEE (reference sequence). Trimming at V came to 1 base and at J to 3 bases, leaving 8 bases not matched to a gene.

The chain links TRBV4-3 to TRBJ2-3; TRBD2 agrees at 9 bases. V shed 0 bases, J shed 2 bases, and the junction held 9 bases outside the gene matches. CDR3 length equals 18 residues. Germline CDR1 LGHNA, CDR2 YSLEER. The CDR3 sequence: CASSQDHRPSGVTDTQYF. The CDR3 bases are TGCGCCAGCAGCCAAGATCATAGGCCTAGCGGGGTCACAGATACGCAGTATTTT.

The V gene is TRBV18, the J gene TRBJ2-3, with D unresolved. Germline-derived CDR1 and CDR2 are KGHSH and LQKENI. V was shortened by 3 bases and J by 4 bases, with 11 bases between the two germline ends. The CDR3 consists of 14 residues. CDR3 DNA sequence: TGTGCCAGCTCACCGCCCACGGGTCCAGATACGCAGTATTTT. Translation gives CASSPPTGPDTQYF. Using reference TRBV18 and TRBJ2-3 for the parts outside the CDR3, the full variable domain is NAGVMQNPRHLVRRRGQEARLRCSPMKGHSHVYWYRQLPEEGLKFMVYLQKENIIDESGMPKERFSAEFPKEGPSILRIQQVVRGDSAAYFCASSPPTGPDTQYFGPGTRLTVL.

V and J are TRBV5-6 and TRBJ1-5; tentative D call: TRBD1 (6 bases). The CDR3 is 15 amino acids. V was trimmed by 0 bases and J by 11 bases, leaving 18 bases between them. Germline CDR1 SGHDT, CDR2 YYEEEE. CDR3 region: CASSLGGQPEGAQHF. The CDR3, as DNA: TGTGCCAGCAGCTTGGGGGGGCAACCCGAGGGAGCCCAGCATTTT.

The chain is built from TRBV3-1 (or the pseudogene TRBV3-2) and TRBJ1-2, with 7 bases lining up with TRBD1. Germline values: CDR1 LGHDT, CDR2 YNNKEL (reference sequence). V trimming: 2 bases; J trimming: 0 bases; junction bases outside the gene matches: 6. The CDR3 loop spans 16 amino acids. The CDR3 region has the DNA TGTGCCAGCAGCCAAATGCGGGACAGTCCTAACTATGGCTACACCTTC. This gives the protein CASSQMRDSPNYGYTF.